The T cell receptor beta chain described here comes from a study of blood T cell repertoires in COVID-19. Study details: Italy, Spain and the United States were the sources of the convalescent and acute COVID-19 samples. PBMCs, B-cell-depleted T cells, or T cells provided the cDNA or gDNA that made up the material.

Source study methods: Estimation of nucleated cell counts relied on the amplification of reference gene primers. The table came from immunoSEQ multiplex PCR; TCRdb's copy has only in-frame clones and leaves some out. The V and J calls and clone size were taken over from that table, and D and trimming were inferred from the DNA. The table lists some 80,000 clones, about 87% of them singletons. The CDR3 has 14 residues. Trimming took off 0 bases at V and 4 bases at J, with 8 bases between the two ends. Per the germline V gene, CDR1 is SGHTS and CDR2 is YDEGEE. Material for sequencing was peripheral blood. The sequence was obtained from an elderly man with active or convalescent COVID-19. The chain is built from TRBV5-8 and TRBJ1-5; maybe TRBD1 (6 bases). CDR3 bases: TGTGCCAGCAGCTTGGGCACAGGGAATCAGCCCCAGCATTTT. Translated, it gives CASSLGTGNQPQHF.